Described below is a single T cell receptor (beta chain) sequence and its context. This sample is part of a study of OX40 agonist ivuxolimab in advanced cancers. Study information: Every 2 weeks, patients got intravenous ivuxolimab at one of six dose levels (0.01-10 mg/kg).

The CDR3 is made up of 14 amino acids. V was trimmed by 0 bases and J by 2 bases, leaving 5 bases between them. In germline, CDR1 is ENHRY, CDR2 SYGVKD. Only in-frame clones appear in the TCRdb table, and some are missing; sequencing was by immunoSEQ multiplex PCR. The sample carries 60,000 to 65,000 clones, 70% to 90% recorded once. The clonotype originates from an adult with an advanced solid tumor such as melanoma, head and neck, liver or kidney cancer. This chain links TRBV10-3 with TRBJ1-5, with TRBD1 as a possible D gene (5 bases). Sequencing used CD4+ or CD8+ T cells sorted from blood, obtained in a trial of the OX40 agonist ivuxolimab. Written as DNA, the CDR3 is TGTGCCATCAGTGAGTCGGGGGGCAATCAGCCCCAGCATTTT. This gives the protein CAISESGGNQPQHF.